The 21 T cell receptor beta chains given below trace back to one sample, sequenced in a study of T cell responses to AZD1222 COVID-19 vaccine. Sequencing used immunoSEQ multiplex PCR; TCRdb keeps in-frame clones, though not all of them. This repertoire shows under 130,000 clones, about 81% found once; its top ten account for around 5%. This sample comprised peripheral blood, obtained on day 0 of AZD1222 vaccination. Receptors were obtained from an adult in good health.

Written as DNA, the CDR3 is TGTGCCAGCAGCCGGGACGTTGGAAACACCATATATTTT. Amino acid sequence: CASSRDVGNTIYF. The chain joins TRBV6-2 or TRBV6-3 to TRBJ1-3, with D perhaps matching TRBD1 (5 bases). The V end lost 6 bases, the J end lost 3 bases, and 9 bases lay between the germline ends. CDR1 and CDR2 from the germline V gene are MNHEY and SVGEGT. This CDR3 is built from 13 residues.

The chain combines TRBV24-1 with TRBJ2-1; 9 bases line up with TRBD2. Germline loops: CDR1 KGHDR, CDR2 SFDVKD. The CDR3 is made up of 13 amino acids. J was trimmed by 6 bases and V by 9 bases; bases with no gene match: 5. The CDR3: CATQGGGANEQFF. CDR3 coding DNA: TGTGCCACCCAAGGCGGGGGGGCCAATGAGCAGTTCTTC.

This rearrangement joins TRBV5-5 to TRBJ2-5; TRBD2 matches at 11 bases. The CDR3 runs 18 residues. CDR1 is SGHKS, CDR2 YYEKEE, per germline (reference sequence). Trimming removed 0 bases from V and 9 bases from J; junction bases left unmatched: 16. The CDR3: CASSLVLAGADRRGSQYF. The CDR3 nucleotides read TGTGCCAGCAGCTTGGTACTAGCGGGGGCCGATCGTCGGGGTTCCCAGTACTTC.

The rearrangement uses TRBV24-1 and TRBJ1-2; the D is unclear. Germline V gives CDR1 KGHDR, CDR2 SFDVKD. With 2 bases removed from V and 4 bases from J, the gap between germline ends came to 1 base. This CDR3 is built from 11 residues. DNA of the CDR3: TGTGCCACCAGTGATTCCTATGGCTACACCTTC. Its protein is CATSDSYGYTF.

This rearrangement joins TRBV7-9 to TRBJ1-2; D is unresolved. The CDR3 sequence is 13 residues long. The V gene's germline CDR1 is SEHNR and CDR2 FQNEAQ (reference sequence). V lost 7 bases and J lost 5, with 14 bases in between. The CDR3: CASTPVGRYGYTF. CDR3 DNA: TGTGCCAGCACCCCTGTCGGGCGTTATGGCTACACCTTC.

The chain employs TRBV14 and TRBJ1-1; D not resolved. The germline V gene encodes CDR1 SGHDN and CDR2 FVKESK. The CDR3 totals 12 residues. V was trimmed by 5 bases and J by 5 bases, leaving 9 bases between them. The CDR3 nucleotides are TGTGCCAGCAGCGCCCGTTGGACTGAAGCTTTCTTT. The encoded protein is CASSARWTEAFF.

The genes are TRBV7-2 and TRBJ1-1; D is possibly TRBD1 (5 bases). Trimming took off 1 base at V and 6 bases at J, with 9 bases between the two ends. Germline lookup yields CDR1 SGHTA and CDR2 FQGNSA. This CDR3 region has 13 residues. The CDR3 spells CASSLGGDPEAFF. The CDR3 coding sequence is TGTGCCAGCAGCTTAGGAGGGGACCCTGAAGCTTTCTTT. Variable domain in full (rest from reference TRBV7-2 and TRBJ1-1): GAGVSQSPSNKVTEKGKDVELRCDPISGHTALYWYRQSLGQGLEFLIYFQGNSAPDKSGLPSDRFSAERTGGSVSTLTIQRTQQEDSAVYLCASSLGGDPEAFFGQGTRLTVV.

In DNA form, the CDR3 reads TGCGCCAGCAGCTTGCAGGGCGATACGCAGTATTTT. Translated: CASSLQGDTQYF. V and J are TRBV5-1 and TRBJ2-3, with D perhaps matching TRBD1 (5 bases). Trimming took 1 base from V and 6 from J, leaving 6 bases between them. There are 12 residues in the CDR3. CDR1 is SGHRS, CDR2 YFSETQ, per germline.

This chain links TRBV7-8 with TRBJ1-6; D is unresolved. Germline V gene sequence: CDR1 SGHVS, CDR2 FQNEAQ. V was pared by 1 base and J by 0 bases, with 7 bases between. The CDR3 contains 16 residues. The CDR3 loop is CASSLVGRSYNSPLHF. In DNA, the CDR3 is TGTGCCAGCAGCTTAGTGGGCCGCTCCTATAATTCACCCCTCCACTTT.

This sequence joins TRBV5-6 and TRBJ1-1; 10 nucleotides align to TRBD1. The V gene's germline CDR1 is SGHDT and CDR2 YYEEEE. This CDR3 has 18 amino acids. Trimming at V came to 3 bases and at J to 1 base, leaving 12 bases not matched to a gene. Here the CDR3 reads CASSWKTGGRSKNTEAFF. The CDR3 DNA sequence: TGTGCCAGCAGCTGGAAGACAGGGGGCAGATCGAAGAACACTGAAGCTTTCTTT. The whole variable domain, remainder taken from reference TRBV5-6 and TRBJ1-1, is DAGVTQSPTHLIKTRGQQVTLRCSPKSGHDTVSWYQQALGQGPQFIFQYYEEEERQRGNFPDRFSGHQFPNYSSELNVNALLLGDSALYLCASSWKTGGRSKNTEAFFGQGTRLTVV.

This sequence joins TRBV5-8 and TRBJ1-2; possibly TRBD1 for D (5 bases). Trimming took off 4 bases at V and 2 bases at J, with 12 bases between the two ends. Looked up from germline, CDR1 is SGHTS and CDR2 is YDEGEE. The CDR3 sequence is 14 residues long. The CDR3 loop reads CASSLGTANYGYTF. For the CDR3, the DNA is TGTGCCAGCAGCCTCGGGACCGCAAACTATGGCTACACCTTC.

The chain links TRBV10-3 to TRBJ2-6, with D unresolved. Trimming pared 6 bases from V and 1 base from J, leaving 19 bases between. The length of the CDR3 is 18 residues. Germline V lookup: CDR1 ENHRY, CDR2 SYGVKD. The CDR3 coding sequence is TGTGCCATCAGGACGTCCGGGCCCCGAGGTTCTGGGGCCAACGTCCTGACTTTC. This encodes CAIRTSGPRGSGANVLTF.

The V call is TRBV11-3, the J call TRBJ2-2; D is possibly TRBD2 (6 bases). V lost 6 bases and J 6 bases, leaving 8 bases between the germline ends. Looked up from germline, CDR1 is SGHNT and CDR2 is YENEEA. This CDR3 is 12 amino acids long. CDR3 sequence reads: CASRSGPGELFF. CDR3 in DNA: TGTGCCAGCAGGAGCGGGCCCGGGGAGCTGTTTTTT.

The genes are TRBV3-1 (or the pseudogene TRBV3-2) and TRBJ2-3; D unclear. Germline values: CDR1 LGHDT, CDR2 YNNKEL (reference sequence). Trimming stripped 2 bases from V and 2 bases from J, with 11 bases between. This CDR3 is built from 15 residues. The CDR3 region is CASSQRAHYTDTQYF. The CDR3 nucleotides are TGTGCCAGCAGCCAACGAGCACATTACACAGATACGCAGTATTTT.

J is TRBJ2-1 and V is TRBV9; 9 bases match TRBD1. The germline V gene has CDR1 SGDLS and CDR2 YYNGEE. This CDR3 is 16 amino acids long. Trimming removed 0 bases from V and 6 bases from J; junction bases left unmatched: 7. The CDR3 DNA reads TGTGCCAGCAGCGTAGCCGGGACAGGGCTTGGCAATGAGCAGTTCTTC. Its protein product is CASSVAGTGLGNEQFF. The entire variable domain, with the rest obtained from reference TRBV9 and TRBJ2-1, is as follows: DSGVTQTPKHLITATGQRVTLRCSPRSGDLSVYWYQQSLDQGLQFLIQYYNGEERAKGNILERFSAQQFPDLHSELNLSSLELGDSALYFCASSVAGTGLGNEQFFGPGTRLTVL.

The genes are TRBV7-8 and TRBJ1-4, with TRBD1 matching over 12 bases. The germline V gene has CDR1 SGHVS and CDR2 FQNEAQ. This CDR3 is built from 19 residues. Trimming took 4 bases from V and 1 from J; bases not matched to a gene: 10. CDR3 loop: CASSSQGDRGRKTNEKLFF. Here the CDR3 DNA reads TGTGCCAGCAGCTCACAGGGGGACAGGGGGCGGAAAACTAATGAAAAACTGTTTTTT. The full variable domain, its missing parts supplied by reference TRBV7-8 and TRBJ1-4, is GAGVSQSPRYKVAKRGQDVALRCDPISGHVSLFWYQQALGQGPEFLTYFQNEAQLDKSGLPSDRFFAERPEGSVSTLKIQRTQQEDSAVYLCASSSQGDRGRKTNEKLFFGSGTQLSVL.

This clone occurred a few times. This rearrangement joins TRBV7-9 to TRBJ2-7; D not certain. Trimming took 8 bases from V and 3 from J, leaving 8 bases between them. Per the germline V gene, CDR1 is SEHNR and CDR2 is FQNEAQ (reference sequence). This CDR3 has 11 residues. CDR3 in DNA: TGTGCCAGCGCCGTCGGCTACGAGCAGTACTTC. This translates into CASAVGYEQYF.

This clone was seen only a few times. This chain links TRBV5-1 with TRBJ1-6; 8 nucleotides line up with TRBD1. Unmatched junction bases numbered 4, after V lost 3 bases and J lost 8 bases. In germline, CDR1 is SGHRS, CDR2 YFSETQ. The CDR3 has 14 residues. CDR3 amino acids: CASSSTGGDSPLHF. In nucleotides, the CDR3 is TGCGCCAGCAGCTCTACAGGGGGGGATTCACCCCTCCACTTT.

This sequence joins TRBV28 and TRBJ1-1; D may be TRBD1 (6 bases). Per germline, CDR1 MDHEN and CDR2 SYDVKM. Trimming pared 7 bases from V and 5 bases from J, leaving 17 bases between. This CDR3 region has 14 residues. The DNA of the CDR3 is TGTGCCAGCACGACCCAGGGGACTTATACTGAAGCTTTCTTT. It specifies CASTTQGTYTEAFF.

The DNA for the CDR3 is TGTGCCAGCAGTTACATGATGGGGGATTTCTACAATGAGCAGTTCTTC. Amino acid sequence: CASSYMMGDFYNEQFF. The chain recombines TRBV6-2 or TRBV6-3 with TRBJ2-1; D tentatively fits TRBD1 or TRBD2 (5 bases each). Germline V gives CDR1 MNHEY, CDR2 SVGEGT. V gave up 2 bases and J gave up 3 bases, with 14 bases separating them. The CDR3 consists of 16 residues.

V gene TRBV7-2 combines with J gene TRBJ1-5; D is unresolved. The V end was cut by 1 base, the J end by 6 bases, with 7 bases between. The germline V gene encodes CDR1 SGHTA and CDR2 FQGNSA. The CDR3 runs to 13 residues. The CDR3 region is CASSLVPGQPQHF. DNA for the CDR3: TGTGCCAGCAGCTTAGTCCCTGGTCAGCCCCAGCATTTT.